A selection of T cell receptor beta chains follows, all from one sample in a study of T cell responses to AZD1222 COVID-19 vaccine. TCRdb keeps only in-frame clones here, not all; method: immunoSEQ multiplex PCR. The sample lists some 150,000 clones, about 93% occurring once. Sequences were derived from peripheral blood, sampled on day 0 of AZD1222 vaccination. The receptor set was obtained from an adult in good health. The CDR3 runs from the conserved cysteine through the conserved F or W. A D gene is named only where the DNA matches it firmly. Rows give clone size only sometimes, using once, few, many, or a class for an expanded clone.

V gene: TRBV5-3
D gene: NA
J gene: TRBJ1-5
clone size: NA
CDR3 DNA: TGTGCCCGCACATCCCAGGAGTCGGAAGGGAGTCAGCCCCAGCATTTT
CDR3 protein: CARTSQESEGSQPQHF

V gene: TRBV4-3
D gene: TRBD2
J gene: TRBJ2-7
clone size: NA
CDR3 DNA: TGCGCCAGCAGCCAAGGTTTGGCCGGGCGGGGGACGGCCTACGAGCAGTACTTC
CDR3 protein: CASSQGLAGRGTAYEQYF

V gene: TRBV12-2
D gene: NA
J gene: TRBJ1-2
clone size: NA
CDR3 DNA: TGTGCAAGTCGCCCTCGGGGGGACGGAAGATATGGCTACACCTTC
CDR3 protein: CASRPRGDGRYGYTF

V gene: TRBV9
D gene: NA
J gene: TRBJ2-3
clone size: once
CDR3 DNA: TGTGCCAGCAGCGTTTATGACAGTTCAACAGATACGCAGTATTTT
CDR3 protein: CASSVYDSSTDTQYF

V gene: TRBV19
D gene: NA
J gene: TRBJ1-1
clone size: NA
CDR3 DNA: TGTGCCAGTAGTCCGAGGGAGGTTACCATCACTGAAGCTTTCTTT
CDR3 protein: CASSPREVTITEAFF

V gene: TRBV19
D gene: NA
J gene: TRBJ1-5
clone size: NA
CDR3 DNA: TGTGCCAGTAGTCCCCCCATGGCTACCGGAAATCAGCCCCAGCATTTT
CDR3 protein: CASSPPMATGNQPQHF

V gene: TRBV7-8
D gene: NA
J gene: TRBJ1-5
clone size: few
CDR3 DNA: TGTGCCAGCAGCGCAGGGGCAGGGGCAGGGCAGCCCCAGCATTTT
CDR3 protein: CASSAGAGAGQPQHF

V gene: TRBV7-9
D gene: NA
J gene: TRBJ2-7
clone size: NA
CDR3 DNA: TGTGCCAGCAGTGAAGGTTCCGAGCAGTACTTC
CDR3 protein: CASSEGSEQYF

V gene: TRBV3-1/TRBV3-2
D gene: TRBD1
J gene: TRBJ2-3
clone size: NA
CDR3 DNA: TGTGCCAGCAGCCTGGAACAGGGGGCCGCAGATACGCAGTATTTT
CDR3 protein: CASSLEQGAADTQYF

V gene: TRBV2
D gene: NA
J gene: TRBJ2-7
clone size: NA
CDR3 DNA: TGTGCCAGTAAACTATCCTACGAGCAGTACTTC
CDR3 protein: CASKLSYEQYF

V gene: TRBV5-4
D gene: TRBD2
J gene: TRBJ2-3
clone size: once
CDR3 DNA: TGTGCCAGCAGCTCCTTGGCTAGCGGGAACACAGATACGCAGTATTTT
CDR3 protein: CASSSLASGNTDTQYF